This T cell receptor beta chain originates from a study of cytomegalovirus exposure and HLA in healthy donors. The protocol was immunoSEQ multiplex PCR, while the TCRdb copy is restricted to in-frame clones and leaves out a portion. The table has approximately 150,000 clones, roughly 89% seen once. Trimming left V 1 base short and J 5 bases short, with 11 bases between. The CDR3 has 14 amino acids. Germline lookup yields CDR1 KGHSH and CDR2 LQKENI. This TCR derives from a woman younger than 35 in good health and CMV-seropositive. This chain connects TRBV18 to TRBJ1-1; D is ambiguous. The sample consisted of PBMCs. The CDR3 sequence is CASSPRERGTEAFF. The CDR3 region has the DNA TGTGCCAGCTCACCACGAGAAAGAGGAACTGAAGCTTTCTTT.